The present T cell receptor beta chain was sequenced within a study of T cells in tuberculosis. Study at large: CD1B tetramers identified T cells specific for mycobacterial lipid GMM.

Libraries were prepared by immunoSEQ multiplex PCR; TCRdb keeps only in-frame clonotypes and omits some of them. Among fewer than 55,000 clones, roughly 95% were seen once, and the ten largest hold approximately 7.6%. The specimen was PBMCs. The source is a donor between 10 and 35 years old with latent tuberculosis or without tuberculosis infection.

The CDR3 sequence is CASSPAHPSGGHGSYEQYF. CDR3 DNA sequence: TGCGCCAGCAGCCCAGCCCATCCTAGCGGGGGGCACGGATCCTACGAGCAGTACTTC. V gene TRBV4-1 combines with J gene TRBJ2-7, with 11 positions matching TRBD2. Germline CDR1 MGHRA, CDR2 YSYEKL. This CDR3 is 19 amino acids long. After removal of 4 bases from V and 1 base from J, the junction contained 15 bases not matched to a gene.